This T cell receptor (beta chain) originates from a study of blood T cells in healthy people across ages (dated by TCRdb to between 2015 and 2016). A note on the overall study: In model experiments, template switching captured about one uniquely barcoded TCR beta cDNA molecule for every two T cells. To track age-related changes in TCR beta repertoire diversity, the study relied on deep sequencing normalized with unique cDNA molecular identifiers. Four age groups were formed from the donors: young (average roughly 16 years), middle-aged (approximately 39), aged (more than 55) and long-lived (around 80). To avoid experimental bias, donors of different ages were randomly spread across the sequencing lanes. For two donors (one aged 18 to 29 and one aged 80 or older), the study analyzed two additional independent replicas of 1 million unique cDNA reads from the same blood draw.

Library prep was done by 5' RACE. The instrument was an Illumina HiSeq 2500. The second PCR ran for roughly 7 to 12 cycles and used a J-beta primer mix along with a sample-barcoded 5' primer. Each TCR beta cDNA molecule received a unique molecular identifier from a template-switch 5' adaptor carrying 12 random nucleotides. At least 2.5 million CDR3-containing paired-end reads were obtained from each sample. All of the RNA was converted into first-strand cDNA using the Mint cDNA synthesis kit, with a TRBC-specific oligonucleotide serving as the primer. All cDNA was treated with uracil-DNA glycosylase and then went through a first 18-cycle PCR with the universal primers M1SS and BC2_uni_R. As for the original processing: For normalization, 1 million high-quality reads, each with a distinct molecular identifier, were randomly selected from each sample. Instead of being binned into consensus sequences, reads that shared molecular identifiers were thrown out. CDR3 identification, clonotype clustering and error correction used MiTCR with a Q25 quality threshold and the strictest error-elimination algorithm. A nonparametric unseen species model with Euler transformation was used to estimate a lower bound on total TCR beta diversity. The public reads were reanalyzed by TCRdb: fastp trimming at Q25, MiXCR alignment, in-frame beta chains only. Records with the same CDR3 protein are collapsed into one entry carrying the most frequent genes and DNA. TCRdb's processing, not the study's, gives the V and J calls here. In all, the sample holds hundreds of thousands of distinct CDR3 sequences, and around 36% of those were seen once. The ten largest make up over 10% of the sample.

General study outcomes and caveats: Observed TCR beta diversity per million T cells fell roughly linearly with age, and a significant reduction was already apparent by age around 40. Bulk unsorted PBMC profiling prevented conclusive comparison of naive and antigen-experienced compartments. Estimates of total diversity from one million sequenced T cells were regarded as lower bounds and underestimates. The CMV infection status of donors was not known, potentially confounding age-related changes in expanded clonotypes. The percentage of naive T cells measured by flow cytometry correlated strongly with observed TCR beta diversity. The long-lived group showed more naive CD4+ T cells, fewer expanded clones and increased TCR diversity than the aged group, suggesting age selection.

V is cut back by 3 bases and J by 10 bases, with 13 bases in the junction unmatched. According to the germline V gene, CDR1 reads SGHRS and CDR2 reads YFSETQ. The CDR3 holds 16 amino acids from the cysteine to the phenylalanine. Only the CDR3 region is kept as DNA, spanning 48 bases read in frame from base 1. Regarding this clonotype: No antigen is known for it. No base-level quality is on record; no much larger clone is a single base apart.

Systemically healthy Caucasian individuals from Russia, 39 in total and aged about 6 to 95 years, were included as donors. Each donor gave about 11 milliliters of peripheral blood, drawn into EDTA-treated Vacutainer tubes. Ficoll-Paque density-gradient centrifugation was used to isolate PBMCs, with at least 6 million obtained per sample. Trizol reagent was used to extract total RNA from the PBMCs, yielding at least 5 micrograms per sample. For every donor, an aliquot of PBMCs went through flow cytometry to measure the percentages of naive CD45RAhigh/CD27high T cells. This sequence uses TRBV5-1 and TRBJ2-1, with 10 bases aligning to TRBD2. Sequenced: blood. The receptor comes from a young man in good health. The CDR3 reads as follows: CASSYLAGATSAEQFF. The nucleotide sequence reads TGCGCCAGCAGCTACCTAGCGGGGGCCACTTCAGCGGAGCAGTTCTTC.